This TCR beta chain was observed in a study of spatial heterogeneity in lung cancer. Findings and limits, study-wide: Among blood samples, ubiquitous expanded tumor TCRs appeared more at resection than at follow-up.

The V and J ends lost 7 bases and 2 bases respectively, with 16 bases between them. The CDR3 extends over 14 amino acids. Germline CDR1 and CDR2: SGHRS and YFSETQ. Stated time point: sample taken at primary tumor resection. The 70 or so donors had untreated early-stage non-small cell lung cancer. Unsorted whole RNA of tumor, nontumor lung or frozen PBMC was sequenced. A unique molecular identifier was carried by every single TCR cDNA molecule. Each CDR3 protein gets one entry after TCRdb re-called the 5' RACE reads with MiXCR. The profile shows about 38,000 distinct CDR3 sequences, approximately 5.2% of them singletons. This clonotype was observed at least ten times. What it binds is unknown.

Sequencing was performed on PBMCs, taken at surgery. The receptor was isolated from a female donor with early-stage non-small cell lung cancer. The chain combines TRBV5-1 with TRBJ2-7, with D tentatively TRBD2 (6 bases). CDR3 in DNA: TGCGCCAGCGCGGAGGGAGCCCAACCCTACGAGCAGTACTTC. Protein product: CASAEGAQPYEQYF.